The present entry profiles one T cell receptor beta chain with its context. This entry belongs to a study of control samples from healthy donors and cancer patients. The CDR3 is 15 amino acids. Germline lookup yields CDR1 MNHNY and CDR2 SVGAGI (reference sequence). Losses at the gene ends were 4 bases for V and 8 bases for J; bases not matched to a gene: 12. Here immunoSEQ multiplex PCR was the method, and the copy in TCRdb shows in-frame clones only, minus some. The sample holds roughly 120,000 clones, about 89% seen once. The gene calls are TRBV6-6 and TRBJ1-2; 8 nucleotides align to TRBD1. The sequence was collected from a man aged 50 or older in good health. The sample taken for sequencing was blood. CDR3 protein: CASSFQQGVGWGYTF. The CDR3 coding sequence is TGTGCCAGCAGTTTTCAACAGGGGGTCGGGTGGGGCTACACCTTC.